This entry lists 6 T cell receptor beta chains sequenced from one sample in a study of blood T cell repertoires in COVID-19. The repertoire was sequenced with immunoSEQ multiplex PCR; TCRdb's copy has only in-frame clones and lacks some. Here the sample spans 70,000 to 95,000 clones, roughly 77% being singletons. The sample comprised peripheral blood. The source of these receptors is a human donor in a cohort sampled during active COVID-19.

The sample holds one count of this clone. The chain is built from TRBV7-6 and TRBJ1-1, with D hard to call. This CDR3 comprises 13 residues. Trimming cost V 3 bases and J 3 bases, with 8 bases left between them. Germline V gives CDR1 SGHVS, CDR2 FNYEAQ. CDR3 in amino acids: CASSFQSDTEAFF. In nucleotides, the CDR3 is TGTGCCAGCAGCTTCCAAAGCGACACTGAAGCTTTCTTT.

This rearrangement joins TRBV5-1 to TRBJ1-4; 7 bases match TRBD1. The CDR3 length is 15 residues. Germline V gene lookup returns CDR1 SGHRS and CDR2 YFSETQ. The ends lost 4 bases at V and 8 bases at J; junction bases unmatched: 11. The CDR3 here is CASSRTEGAREKLFF. For the CDR3, the DNA is TGCGCCAGCAGCCGGACGGAGGGGGCGCGGGAAAAACTGTTTTTT.

The chain links TRBV7-6 to TRBJ2-5; 8 nucleotides match TRBD2. CDR3 length: 17 residues. CDR1 and CDR2 from the germline V gene are SGHVS and FNYEAQ. J lost 4 bases, V lost 4 bases, and 14 bases had no gene match. The CDR3 loop reads CASSSLGGSGVLETQYF. For the CDR3, the DNA is TGTGCCAGCAGCTCCCTGGGGGGTAGCGGGGTTCTAGAGACCCAGTACTTC.

The chain recombines TRBV28 with TRBJ2-7; TRBD1 matches at 10 bases. The CDR3 is 15 residues long. V trimming: 6 bases; J trimming: 5 bases; junction bases outside the gene matches: 10. Looked up from germline, CDR1 is MDHEN and CDR2 is SYDVKM. CDR3 amino acids: CASSRMRDRGDEQYF. In DNA, the CDR3 is TGTGCCAGCAGCCGAATGCGGGACAGGGGCGACGAGCAGTACTTC.

The chain uses TRBV3-1 (or the pseudogene TRBV3-2) and TRBJ2-7; no reliable D call. Germline-derived CDR1 and CDR2 are LGHDT and YNNKEL (reference sequence). Trimming shortened V by 4 bases and J by 3 bases, and 7 bases separated the two germline ends. The CDR3 is made up of 12 amino acids. The CDR3 DNA follows: TGTGCCAGCAGCCTAATTAGCTACGAGCAGTACTTC. Translating it yields CASSLISYEQYF.

V gene TRBV30 combines with J gene TRBJ2-3; D may be TRBD2 (6 bases). The CDR3 spans 15 residues. V was trimmed by 0 bases and J by 1 base, leaving 11 bases between them. Germline V gene data show CDR1 as GTSNPN and CDR2 as SVGIG (reference sequence). The DNA for the CDR3 is TGTGCCTGGAGTGTGGGGCGGGGAGGCACAGATACGCAGTATTTT. It encodes CAWSVGRGGTDTQYF.